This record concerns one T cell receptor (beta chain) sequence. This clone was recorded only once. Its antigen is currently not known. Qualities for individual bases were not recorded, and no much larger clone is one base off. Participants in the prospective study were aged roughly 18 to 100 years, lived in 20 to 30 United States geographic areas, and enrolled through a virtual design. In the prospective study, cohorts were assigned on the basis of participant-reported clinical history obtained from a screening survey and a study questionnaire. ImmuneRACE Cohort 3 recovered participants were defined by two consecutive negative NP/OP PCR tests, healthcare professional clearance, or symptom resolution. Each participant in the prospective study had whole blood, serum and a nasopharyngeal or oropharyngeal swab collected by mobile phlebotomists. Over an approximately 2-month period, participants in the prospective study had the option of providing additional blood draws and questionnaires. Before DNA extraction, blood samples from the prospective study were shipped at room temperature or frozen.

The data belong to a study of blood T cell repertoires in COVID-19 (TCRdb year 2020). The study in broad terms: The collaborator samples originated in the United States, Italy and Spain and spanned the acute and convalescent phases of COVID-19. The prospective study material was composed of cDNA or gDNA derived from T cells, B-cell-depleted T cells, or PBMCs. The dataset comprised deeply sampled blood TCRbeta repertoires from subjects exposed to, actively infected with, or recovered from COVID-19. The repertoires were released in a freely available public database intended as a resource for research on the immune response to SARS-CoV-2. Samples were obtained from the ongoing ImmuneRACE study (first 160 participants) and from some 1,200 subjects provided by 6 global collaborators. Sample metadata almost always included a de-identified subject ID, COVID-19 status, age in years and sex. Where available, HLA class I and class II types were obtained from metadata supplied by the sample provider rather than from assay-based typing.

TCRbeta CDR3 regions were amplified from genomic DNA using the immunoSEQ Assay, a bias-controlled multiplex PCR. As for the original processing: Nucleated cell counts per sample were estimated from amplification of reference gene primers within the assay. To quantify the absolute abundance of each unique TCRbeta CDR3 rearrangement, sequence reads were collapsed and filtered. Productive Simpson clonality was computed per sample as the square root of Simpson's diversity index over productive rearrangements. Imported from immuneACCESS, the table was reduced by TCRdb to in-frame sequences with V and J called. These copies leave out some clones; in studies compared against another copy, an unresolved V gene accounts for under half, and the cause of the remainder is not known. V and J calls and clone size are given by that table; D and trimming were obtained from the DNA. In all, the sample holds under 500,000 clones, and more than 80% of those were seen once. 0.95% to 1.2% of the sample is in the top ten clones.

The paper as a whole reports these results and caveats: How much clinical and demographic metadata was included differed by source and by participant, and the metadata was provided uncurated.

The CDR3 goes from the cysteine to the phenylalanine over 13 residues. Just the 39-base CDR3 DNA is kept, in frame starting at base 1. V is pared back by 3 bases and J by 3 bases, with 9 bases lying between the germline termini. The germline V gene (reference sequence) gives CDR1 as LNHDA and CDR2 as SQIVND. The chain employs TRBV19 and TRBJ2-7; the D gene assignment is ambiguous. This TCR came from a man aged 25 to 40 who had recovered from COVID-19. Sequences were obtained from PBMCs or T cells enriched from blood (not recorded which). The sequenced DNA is TGTGCCAGTAGTATTGGCAGGTTCTACGAGCAGTACTTC. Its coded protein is CASSIGRFYEQYF. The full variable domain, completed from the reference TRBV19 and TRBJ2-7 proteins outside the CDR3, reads DGGITQSPKYLFRKEGQNVTLSCEQNLNHDAMYWYRQDPGQGLRLIYYSQIVNDFQKGDIAEGYSVSREKKESFPLTVTSAQKNPTAFYLCASSIGRFYEQYFGPGTRLTVT.